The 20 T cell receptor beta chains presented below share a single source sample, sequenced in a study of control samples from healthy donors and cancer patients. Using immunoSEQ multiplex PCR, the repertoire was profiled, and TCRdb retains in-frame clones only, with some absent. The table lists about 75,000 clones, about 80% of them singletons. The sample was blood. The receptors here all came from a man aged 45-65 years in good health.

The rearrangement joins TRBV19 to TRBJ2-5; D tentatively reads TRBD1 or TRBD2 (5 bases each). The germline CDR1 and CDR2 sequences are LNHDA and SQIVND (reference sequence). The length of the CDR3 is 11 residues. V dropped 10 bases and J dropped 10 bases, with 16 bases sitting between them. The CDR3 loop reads CATRRGFNQYF. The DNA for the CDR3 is TGTGCCACTCGCCGGGGCTTCAACCAGTACTTC.

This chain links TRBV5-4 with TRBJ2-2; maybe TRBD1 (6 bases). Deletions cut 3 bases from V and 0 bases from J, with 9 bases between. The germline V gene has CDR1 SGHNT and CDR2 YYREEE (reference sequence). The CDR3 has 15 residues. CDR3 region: CASSSGATNTGELFF. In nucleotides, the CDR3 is TGTGCCAGCAGCTCAGGGGCTACGAACACCGGGGAGCTGTTTTTT. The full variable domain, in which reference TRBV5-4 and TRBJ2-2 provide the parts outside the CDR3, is ETGVTQSPTHLIKTRGQQVTLRCSSQSGHNTVSWYQQALGQGPQFIFQYYREEENGRGNFPPRFSGLQFPNYSSELNVNALELDDSALYLCASSSGATNTGELFFGEGSRLTVL.

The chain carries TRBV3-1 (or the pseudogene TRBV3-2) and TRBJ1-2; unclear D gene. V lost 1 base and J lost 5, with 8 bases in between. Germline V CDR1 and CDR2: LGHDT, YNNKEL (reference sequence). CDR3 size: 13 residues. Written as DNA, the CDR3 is TGTGCCAGCAGCCAAGGGCGGAATTATGGCTACACCTTC. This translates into CASSQGRNYGYTF.

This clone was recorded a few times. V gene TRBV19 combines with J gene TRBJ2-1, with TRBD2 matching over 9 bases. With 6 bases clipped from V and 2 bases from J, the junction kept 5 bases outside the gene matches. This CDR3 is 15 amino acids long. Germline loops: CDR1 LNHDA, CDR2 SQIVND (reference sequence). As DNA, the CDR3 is TGTGCCAGTAGAGCTAGCGGGATGACCTACAATGAGCAGTTCTTC. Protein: CASRASGMTYNEQFF.

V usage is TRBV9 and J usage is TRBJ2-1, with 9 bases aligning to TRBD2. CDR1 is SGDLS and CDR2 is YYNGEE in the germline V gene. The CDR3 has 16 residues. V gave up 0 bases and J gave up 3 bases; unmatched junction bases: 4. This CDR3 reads CASSVGTSDLYNEQFF. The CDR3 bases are TGTGCCAGCAGCGTAGGGACTAGCGATCTCTACAATGAGCAGTTCTTC.

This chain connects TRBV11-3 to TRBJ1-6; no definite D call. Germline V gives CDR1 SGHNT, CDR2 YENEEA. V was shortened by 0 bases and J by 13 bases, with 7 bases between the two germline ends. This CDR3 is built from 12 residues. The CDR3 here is CASSLDSLPLHF. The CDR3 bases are TGTGCCAGCAGCTTAGATAGTTTGCCCCTCCACTTT. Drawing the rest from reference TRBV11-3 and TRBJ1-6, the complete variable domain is EAGVVQSPRYKIIEKKQPVAFWCNPISGHNTLYWYLQNLGQGPELLIRYENEEAVDDSQLPKDRFSAERLKGVDSTLKIQPAELGDSAVYLCASSLDSLPLHFGNGTRLTVT.

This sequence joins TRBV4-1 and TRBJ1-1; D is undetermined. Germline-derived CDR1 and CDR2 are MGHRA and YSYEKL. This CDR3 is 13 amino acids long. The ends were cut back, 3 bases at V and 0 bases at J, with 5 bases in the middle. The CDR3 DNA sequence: TGCGCCAGCAGCCAGAATTTGAACACTGAAGCTTTCTTT. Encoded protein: CASSQNLNTEAFF.

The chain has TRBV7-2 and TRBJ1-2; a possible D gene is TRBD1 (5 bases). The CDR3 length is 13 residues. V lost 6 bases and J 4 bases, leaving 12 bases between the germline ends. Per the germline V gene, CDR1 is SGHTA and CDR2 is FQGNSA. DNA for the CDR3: TGTGCCAGCAGACAGACAGAGTCCTATGGCTACACCTTC. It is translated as CASRQTESYGYTF.

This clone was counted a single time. CDR3 sequence (DNA): TGTGCCAGCTCAGATCAACAGGGCACTAACTCTGGGGCCAACGTCCTGACTTTC. Its protein is CASSDQQGTNSGANVLTF. V and J are TRBV18 and TRBJ2-6, with D tentatively TRBD1 (6 bases). Trimming took 5 bases from V and 0 from J, leaving 17 bases between them. This CDR3 region has 18 residues. The germline V gene has CDR1 KGHSH and CDR2 LQKENI.

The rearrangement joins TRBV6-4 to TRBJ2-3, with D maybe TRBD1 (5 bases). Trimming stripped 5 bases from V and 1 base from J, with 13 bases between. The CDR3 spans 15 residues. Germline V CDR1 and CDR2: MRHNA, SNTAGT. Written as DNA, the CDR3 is TGTGCCAGCAGTCCCCAGGGCCAGGGCACAGATACGCAGTATTTT. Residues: CASSPQGQGTDTQYF.

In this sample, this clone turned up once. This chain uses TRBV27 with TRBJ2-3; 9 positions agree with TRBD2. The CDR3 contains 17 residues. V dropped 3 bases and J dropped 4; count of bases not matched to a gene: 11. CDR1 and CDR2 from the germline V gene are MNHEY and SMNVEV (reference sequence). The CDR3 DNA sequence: TGTGCCAGCAGTTTGAGTCGTAGCGGGAGTTTACCAGATACGCAGTATTTT. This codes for CASSLSRSGSLPDTQYF.

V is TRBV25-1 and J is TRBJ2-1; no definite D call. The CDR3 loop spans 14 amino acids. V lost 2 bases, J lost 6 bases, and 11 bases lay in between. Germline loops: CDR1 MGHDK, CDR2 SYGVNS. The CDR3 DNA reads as TGTGCCAGCAGTGAAGGAGAAGGCGTCAATGAGCAGTTCTTC. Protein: CASSEGEGVNEQFF.

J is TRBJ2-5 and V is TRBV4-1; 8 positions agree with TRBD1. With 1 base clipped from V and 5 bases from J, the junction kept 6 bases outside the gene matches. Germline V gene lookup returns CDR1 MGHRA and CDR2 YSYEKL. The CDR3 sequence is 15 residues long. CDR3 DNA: TGCGCCAGCAGCCAAGTGACAGGGGCCGGTGAGACCCAGTACTTC. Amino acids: CASSQVTGAGETQYF.

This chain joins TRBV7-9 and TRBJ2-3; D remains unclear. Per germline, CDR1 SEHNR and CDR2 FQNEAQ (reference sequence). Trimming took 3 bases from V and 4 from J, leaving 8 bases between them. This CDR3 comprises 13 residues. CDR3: CASSFIRADTQYF. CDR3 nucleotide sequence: TGTGCCAGCAGCTTTATTAGGGCAGATACGCAGTATTTT.

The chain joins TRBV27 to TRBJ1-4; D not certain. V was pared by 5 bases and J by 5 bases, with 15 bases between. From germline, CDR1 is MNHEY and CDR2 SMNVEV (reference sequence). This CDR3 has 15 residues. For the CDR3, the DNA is TGTGCCAGCAGTCCAATATGGGGAGAAAATGAAAAACTGTTTTTT. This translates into CASSPIWGENEKLFF.

In DNA form, the CDR3 reads TGTGCCAGCAAGGTTCAGGCGTTCTACAATGAGCAGTTCTTC. As protein: CASKVQAFYNEQFF. The V and J genes are TRBV7-9 and TRBJ2-1; no clear D gene. This CDR3 is built from 14 residues. Per germline, CDR1 SEHNR and CDR2 FQNEAQ (reference sequence). V lost 7 bases and J lost 3, with 13 bases in between.

The CDR3 protein is CSVGTGGFFYEQYF. The CDR3 DNA reads TGCAGCGTTGGGACAGGGGGTTTTTTTTACGAGCAGTACTTC. The gene calls are TRBV29-1 and TRBJ2-7; 10 positions agree with TRBD1. CDR3 size: 14 residues. J was trimmed by 4 bases and V by 4 bases; bases with no gene match: 7. Per germline, CDR1 SQVTM and CDR2 ANQGSEA.

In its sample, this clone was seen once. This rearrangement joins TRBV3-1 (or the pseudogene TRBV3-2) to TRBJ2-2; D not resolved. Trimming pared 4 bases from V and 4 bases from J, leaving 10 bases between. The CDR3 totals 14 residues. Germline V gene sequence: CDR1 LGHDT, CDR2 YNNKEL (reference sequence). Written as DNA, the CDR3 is TGTGCCAGCAGCCCATCCAGCAGCACCGGGGAGCTGTTTTTT. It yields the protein CASSPSSSTGELFF.

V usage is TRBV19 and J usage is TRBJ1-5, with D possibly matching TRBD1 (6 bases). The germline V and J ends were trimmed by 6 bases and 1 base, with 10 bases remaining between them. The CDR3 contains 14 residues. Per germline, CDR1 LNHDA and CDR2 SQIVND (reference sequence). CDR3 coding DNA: TGTGCCAGTAGCCTACAGGGAAGCAATCAGCCCCAGCATTTT. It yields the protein CASSLQGSNQPQHF.

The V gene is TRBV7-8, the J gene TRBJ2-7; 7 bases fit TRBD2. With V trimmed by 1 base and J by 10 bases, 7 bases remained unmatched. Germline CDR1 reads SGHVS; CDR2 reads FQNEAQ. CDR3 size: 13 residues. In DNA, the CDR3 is TGTGCCAGCAGCTTAGTTATTCGGGAGGAACAGTACTTC. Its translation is CASSLVIREEQYF.